A selection of T cell receptor beta chains follows, all from one sample in a study of blood T cell repertoires in COVID-19. Profiled with immunoSEQ multiplex PCR; TCRdb holds only in-frame clones, not every one. This table has approximately 74,000 clones, approximately 83% appearing once. Material for sequencing was peripheral blood. These receptors all come from a man older than 75 with active or convalescent COVID-19. The CDR3 runs from the conserved cysteine through the conserved F or W. Clone size is shown for a subset of rows, as once, few, many or a class of expanded clone.

clone size: -
V gene: TRBV30
J gene: TRBJ1-5
CDR3 protein: CAWSGGGGKASNQPQHF

clone size: -
V gene: TRBV2
J gene: TRBJ1-4
CDR3 protein: CASSSRGATNEKLFF

clone size: -
V gene: TRBV7-8
J gene: TRBJ1-3
CDR3 protein: CASSTQHGSGNTIYF

clone size: -
V gene: TRBV9
J gene: TRBJ2-3
CDR3 protein: CASSVGLAGGTDTQYF

clone size: -
V gene: TRBV5-1
J gene: TRBJ2-1
CDR3 protein: CASSSTPRGSYNEQFF

clone size: -
V gene: TRBV19
J gene: TRBJ1-5
CDR3 protein: CATATGDSNQPQHF

clone size: few
V gene: TRBV30
J gene: TRBJ1-3
CDR3 protein: CAWGKGQSSGNTIYF

clone size: -
V gene: TRBV19
J gene: TRBJ1-4
CDR3 protein: CASSPGTGWENEKLFF

clone size: -
V gene: TRBV30
J gene: TRBJ1-1
CDR3 protein: CASLIRGRNTEAFF

clone size: -
V gene: TRBV12-5
J gene: TRBJ2-2
CDR3 protein: CASGLRQGAYGELFF

clone size: -
V gene: TRBV7-2
J gene: TRBJ2-7
CDR3 protein: CASSLIAGSYEQYF

clone size: few
V gene: TRBV2
J gene: TRBJ2-7
CDR3 protein: CASSEYGTGGVYEQYF

clone size: -
V gene: TRBV30
J gene: TRBJ2-7
CDR3 protein: CAWSGLAGYEQYF

clone size: -
V gene: TRBV7-2
J gene: TRBJ2-2
CDR3 protein: CASSSTPANTGELFF

clone size: -
V gene: TRBV6-1
J gene: TRBJ2-3
CDR3 protein: CASSDLFGGTDTQYF

clone size: -
V gene: TRBV7-2
J gene: TRBJ2-3
CDR3 protein: CASSKLGSTDTQYF

clone size: -
V gene: TRBV15
J gene: TRBJ2-1
CDR3 protein: CATSRELAVQGEQFF

clone size: -
V gene: TRBV7-8
J gene: TRBJ2-3
CDR3 protein: CASSPGLAGGQDTQYF

clone size: -
V gene: TRBV7-2
J gene: TRBJ1-6
CDR3 protein: CASSLLGANSPLHF